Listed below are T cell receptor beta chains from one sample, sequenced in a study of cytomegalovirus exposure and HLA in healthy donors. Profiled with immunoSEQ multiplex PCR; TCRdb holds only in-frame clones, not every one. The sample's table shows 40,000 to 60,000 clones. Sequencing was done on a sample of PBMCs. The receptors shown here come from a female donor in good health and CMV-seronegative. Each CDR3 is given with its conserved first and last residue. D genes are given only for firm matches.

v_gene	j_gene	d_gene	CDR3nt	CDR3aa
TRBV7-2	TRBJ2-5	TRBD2	TGTGCCAGCAGCTTAACCCTAGCGGGGGGCCAAGAGACCCAGTACTTC	CASSLTLAGGQETQYF
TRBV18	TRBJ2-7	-	TGTGCCAGCTCACCTACGGTCTCCTACGAGCAGTACTTC	CASSPTVSYEQYF
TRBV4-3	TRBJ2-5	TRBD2	TGCGCCAGCAGCCAAGGACTAGCGGGGGGTCTTCAAGAGACCCAGTACTTC	CASSQGLAGGLQETQYF
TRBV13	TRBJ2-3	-	TGTGCCAGCAGCCCCCGACTAGACTCAGATACGCAGTATTTT	CASSPRLDSDTQYF
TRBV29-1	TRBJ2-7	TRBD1	TGCAGCGCCGCAACCGGGACAGTCTCCTACGAGCAGTACTTC	CSAATGTVSYEQYF
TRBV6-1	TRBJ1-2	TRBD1	TGTGCCAGCAGTGGCCTACGGGACAGGGGCCTGGGAGGCTACACCTTC	CASSGLRDRGLGGYTF
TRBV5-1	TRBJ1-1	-	TGCGCCAGCAGCTTGGAGGAGGGGAGGACTGAAGCTTTCTTT	CASSLEEGRTEAFF
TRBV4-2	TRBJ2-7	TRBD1	TGTGCCAGCAGCCAAGGACAGGGGCCGACCTACGAGCAGTACTTC	CASSQGQGPTYEQYF
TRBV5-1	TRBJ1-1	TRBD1	TGCGCCAGCAGCCGCGAAGACAGGGACTTGGGGGAAGCTTTCTTT	CASSREDRDLGEAFF
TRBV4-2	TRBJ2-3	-	TGTGCCAGCAGCCAAGGTCTCCGAGCGGCAGATACGCAGTATTTT	CASSQGLRAADTQYF
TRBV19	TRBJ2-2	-	TGTGCCAGTAGTATCGGGTTGAGTTGGACCGGGGAGCTGTTTTTT	CASSIGLSWTGELFF
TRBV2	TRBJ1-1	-	TGTGCCAGCAGTGAGAGTGTGAACACTGAAGCTTTCTTT	CASSESVNTEAFF
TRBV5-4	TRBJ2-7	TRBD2	TGTGCCAGCAGCCGGGAGGGGTTGCACGAGCAGTACTTC	CASSREGLHEQYF
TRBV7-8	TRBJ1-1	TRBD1	TGTGCCAGCAGCTCTTCGGGACAGGGTTTCGAAGCTTTCTTT	CASSSSGQGFEAFF
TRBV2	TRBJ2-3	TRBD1	TGTGCCAGCAGAGCGGACAGGCTTGCAGATACGCAGTATTTT	CASRADRLADTQYF
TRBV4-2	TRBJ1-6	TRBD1	TGTGCCAGCAGCCAAGAGCCAGGGGGCAATTCACCCCTCCACTTT	CASSQEPGGNSPLHF
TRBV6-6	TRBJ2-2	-	TGTGCCAGCAGCGCCATCGGTAACACCGGGGAGCTGTTTTTT	CASSAIGNTGELFF
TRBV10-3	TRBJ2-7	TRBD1	TGTGCCATCAGTGAATGGGACAGGGGGCTAAAAAGTTCCTACGAGCAGTACTTC	CAISEWDRGLKSSYEQYF
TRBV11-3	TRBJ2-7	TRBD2	TGTGCCAGCAGCGCGCGGGGGACCTACGAGCAGTACTTC	CASSARGTYEQYF
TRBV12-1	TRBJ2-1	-	TGTGCCAGCAGCTTTGCGACTCGGACTGACTCCTACAATGAGCAGTTCTTC	CASSFATRTDSYNEQFF
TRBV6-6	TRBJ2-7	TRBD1	TGTGCCAGCAGCCAAGGGACAGTTACCTACGAGCAGTACTTC	CASSQGTVTYEQYF
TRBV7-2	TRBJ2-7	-	TGTGCCAGCAGCCCTCCCAGCGAGCAGTACTTC	CASSPPSEQYF
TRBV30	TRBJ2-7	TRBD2	TGTGCCTTCAAAAAGAGGACTAGCGGGAGGACTTCGAACGAGCAGTACTTC	CAFKKRTSGRTSNEQYF
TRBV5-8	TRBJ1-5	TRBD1	TGTGCCAGCAGCTTGGCTTCAGGGGGTAGCAATCAGCCCCAGCATTTT	CASSLASGGSNQPQHF
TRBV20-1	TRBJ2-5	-	TGCAGTGCTCAGTTCGGGGAGACCCAGTACTTC	CSAQFGETQYF
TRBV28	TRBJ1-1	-	TGTGCCAGCACAACAGGACCTGTGAACACTGAAGCTTTCTTT	CASTTGPVNTEAFF
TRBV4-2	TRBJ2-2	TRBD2	TGTGCCAGCAGCCAAGGTTGGCGGGGGGCGGGAGGCGGGGAGCTGTTTTTT	CASSQGWRGAGGGELFF
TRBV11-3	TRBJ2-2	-	TGTGCCAGCAGCTTAAGAACCAGGGGAAGGGTGACCGGGGAGCTGTTTTTT	CASSLRTRGRVTGELFF
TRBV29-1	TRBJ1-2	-	TGCAGCGTTCGGGGAAAGAACTATGGCTACACCTTC	CSVRGKNYGYTF
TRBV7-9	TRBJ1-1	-	TGTGCCAGCAGCTTTCGACTTGAAGCTTTCTTT	CASSFRLEAFF
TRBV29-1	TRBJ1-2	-	TGCAGCGTTGACGGTCGGCGGCATGGCTACACCTTC	CSVDGRRHGYTF
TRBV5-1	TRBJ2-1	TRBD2	TGCGCCAGCAGCTCACTAGCGGGAGAGTACAATGAGCAGTTCTTC	CASSSLAGEYNEQFF
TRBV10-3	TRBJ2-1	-	TGTGCCATCAGTGAGATAGACAATGAGCAGTTCTTC	CAISEIDNEQFF
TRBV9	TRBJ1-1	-	TGTGCCAGCAGCGTAGAGGACAGTTACACTGAAGCTTTCTTT	CASSVEDSYTEAFF
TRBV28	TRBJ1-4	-	TGTGCCAGCAGTCTCTGGGGGGGGTCTAATGAAAAACTGTTTTTT	CASSLWGGSNEKLFF
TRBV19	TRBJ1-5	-	TGTGCCAGTAGCGCCGGCGGGGGTCGCGGGGCCGGGAGTCAGCCCCAGCATTTT	CASSAGGGRGAGSQPQHF
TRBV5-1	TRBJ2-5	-	TGCGCCAGCAGCTTGGATACACTAAACCAAGAGACCCAGTACTTC	CASSLDTLNQETQYF
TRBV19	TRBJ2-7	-	TGTGCCAGTAGCCCAACGGGAGCATCCTACGAGCAGTACTTC	CASSPTGASYEQYF
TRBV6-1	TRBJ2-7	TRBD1	TGTGCCAGCAGTGAAGGGACAGGGGGCTCCTACGAGCAGTACTTC	CASSEGTGGSYEQYF
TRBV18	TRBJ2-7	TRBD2	TGTGCCAGCTCACCACCGGTAAGCGGGAGGGCTCACTACGAGCAGTACTTC	CASSPPVSGRAHYEQYF
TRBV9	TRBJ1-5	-	TGTGCCAGCAGCGGGCAGGGGCTTAGCAATCAGCCCCAGCATTTT	CASSGQGLSNQPQHF
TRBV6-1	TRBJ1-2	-	TGTGCCAGCAGTGAAAGGGAGGGGAAGAGGGATGGCTACACCTTC	CASSEREGKRDGYTF
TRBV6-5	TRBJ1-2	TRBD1	TGTGCCAGCACAGAAGGACAGGGGAACGGCTACACCTTC	CASTEGQGNGYTF
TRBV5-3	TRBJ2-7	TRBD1	TGTGCCAGAAGCTCGGACAGGCAGTACGAGCAGTACTTC	CARSSDRQYEQYF
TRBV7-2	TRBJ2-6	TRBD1	TGTGCCAGCAGCCCCGGGACAGGGTTCGGCGGGGCCAACGTCCTGACTTTC	CASSPGTGFGGANVLTF
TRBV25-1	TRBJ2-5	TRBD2	TGTGCCAGCAGTGTCACTAGCGGGAGCCTCCAAGAGACCCAGTACTTC	CASSVTSGSLQETQYF
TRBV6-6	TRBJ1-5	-	TGTGCCAGCAGTGATGGACTTTATAGCAATCAGCCCCAGCATTTT	CASSDGLYSNQPQHF
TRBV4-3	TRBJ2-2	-	TGCGCCAGCAGCCAAGAACAGGCCAGGGGAATCACCGGGGAGCTGTTTTTT	CASSQEQARGITGELFF
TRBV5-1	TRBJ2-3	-	TGCGCCAGCAGCAGAGATAGCACAGATACGCAGTATTTT	CASSRDSTDTQYF
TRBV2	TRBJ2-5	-	TGTGCCAGCACTAAAGAAGCGGTCCAAGAGACCCAGTACTTC	CASTKEAVQETQYF